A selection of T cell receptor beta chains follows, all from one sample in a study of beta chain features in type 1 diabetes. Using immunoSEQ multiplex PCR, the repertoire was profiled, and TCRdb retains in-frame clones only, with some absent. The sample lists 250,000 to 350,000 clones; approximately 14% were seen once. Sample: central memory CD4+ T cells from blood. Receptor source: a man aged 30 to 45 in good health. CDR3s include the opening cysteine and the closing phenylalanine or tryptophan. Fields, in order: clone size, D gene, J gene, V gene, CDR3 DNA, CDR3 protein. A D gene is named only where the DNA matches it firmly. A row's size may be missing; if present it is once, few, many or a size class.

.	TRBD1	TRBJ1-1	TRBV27	TGTGCCAGCAGTTTAGGACAGGTGTCGAACACTGAAGCTTTCTTT	CASSLGQVSNTEAFF
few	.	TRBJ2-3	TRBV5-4	TGTGCCAGCAGCTTGGTTGCGGAGGGTGGGCAGTATTTT	CASSLVAEGGQYF
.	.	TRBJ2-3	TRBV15	TGTGCCACCAGTTATATCCGAAATACGCAGTATTTT	CATSYIRNTQYF
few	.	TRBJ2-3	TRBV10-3	TGTGCCAGCAGCGCCAAATGGGCAGATACGCAGTATTTT	CASSAKWADTQYF
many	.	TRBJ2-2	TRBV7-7	TGTGCTAGCAGCCCCGGACAGAACACCGGGGAGCTGTTTTTT	CASSPGQNTGELFF
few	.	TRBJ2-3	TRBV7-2	TGTGCCAGCTCTGGCGGGGCTAGCACAGATACGCAGTATTTT	CASSGGASTDTQYF
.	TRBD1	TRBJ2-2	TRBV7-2	TGTGCCAGCAGCTTAGACAGGGGGACCGGGGAGCTGTTTTTT	CASSLDRGTGELFF
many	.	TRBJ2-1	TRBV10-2	TGCGCCAGCGGGGGGAGCGATGAGCAGTTCTTC	CASGGSDEQFF
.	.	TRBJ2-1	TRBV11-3	TGTGCCAGCAGCTTAGGGGGAGAGCAGTTCTTC	CASSLGGEQFF
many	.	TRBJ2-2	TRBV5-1	TGCGCCAGCAATCTTCCCGGGACCCGAGGTGTCGGGGAGCTGTTTTTT	CASNLPGTRGVGELFF
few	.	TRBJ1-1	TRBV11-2	TGTGCCAGCAGCTTAGATAGAAGGAACAGGGAAGCTTTCTTT	CASSLDRRNREAFF
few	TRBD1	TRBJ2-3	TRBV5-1	TGCGCCAGCAGCTTGGGCAGGGGGAGAGCAGATACGCAGTATTTT	CASSLGRGRADTQYF
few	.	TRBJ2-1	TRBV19	TGTGCCAGTAGATCACTCATGGGGGGGCAGTCGGAGCAGTTCTTC	CASRSLMGGQSEQFF
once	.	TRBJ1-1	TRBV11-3	TGTGCCAGCAGCTTAGTGCGGAACATGAACACTGAAGCTTTCTTT	CASSLVRNMNTEAFF
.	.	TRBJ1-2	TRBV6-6	TGTGCCAGCGGGGTTGGGTATGGCTACACCTTC	CASGVGYGYTF
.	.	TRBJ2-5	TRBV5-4	TGTGCCAGCAGCTTGGAAGCAGCTAAAGGAGAGACCCAGTACTTC	CASSLEAAKGETQYF
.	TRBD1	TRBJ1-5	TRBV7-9	TGTGCCAGCAGCTTCGGACAGGGCGGCGATCAGCCCCAGCATTTT	CASSFGQGGDQPQHF
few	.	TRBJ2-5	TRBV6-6	TGTGCCATCAGTGAGCCGGGTGGACAAGAGACCCAGTACTTC	CAISEPGGQETQYF
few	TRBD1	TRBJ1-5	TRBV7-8	TGTGCCAGCAGCTCGACAGGGGCCTATAGCAATCAGCCCCAGCATTTT	CASSSTGAYSNQPQHF
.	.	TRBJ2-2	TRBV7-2	TGTGCCAGCAGCTTGGATTTTGGATTCAAACAGGAACGGCTGTTTTTT	CASSLDFGFKQERLFF
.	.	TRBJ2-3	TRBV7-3	TGTGCCAGCAGCTTAATAGCCCGAGGTACGCAGTATTTT	CASSLIARGTQYF
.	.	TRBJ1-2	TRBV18	TGTGCCAGCTCACGAACCTCAGGACAGAGCAACTATGGCTACACCTTC	CASSRTSGQSNYGYTF
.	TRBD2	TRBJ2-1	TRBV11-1	TGTGCCAGCAGCTCAATACTAAAGCGGGAGAAAGAGAATGAGCAGTTCTTC	CASSSILKREKENEQFF
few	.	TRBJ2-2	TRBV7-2	TGTGCCAGCAGCTTACTTCCCGGGAGCACCGGGGAGCTGTTTTTT	CASSLLPGSTGELFF
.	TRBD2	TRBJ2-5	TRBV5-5	TGTGCCAGCAGCTTGAGTAGCGGGGGGTCCCAAGAGACCCAGTACTTC	CASSLSSGGSQETQYF
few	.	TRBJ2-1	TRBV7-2	TGTGCCAGCAGCTTAGTGAGGAATGAGCAGTTCTTC	CASSLVRNEQFF
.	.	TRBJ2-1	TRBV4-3	TGCGCCAGCAGCCAAGATGTTCCCACAAACGTCAATGAGCAGTTCTTC	CASSQDVPTNVNEQFF
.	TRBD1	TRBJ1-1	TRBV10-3	TGTGCCATCAGTGATGGCGACAGGGCCGGCGAAGCTTTCTTT	CAISDGDRAGEAFF
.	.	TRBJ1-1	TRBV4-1	TGCGCCAGCAGCCAAGATGATCTTTTGTTTGCGGGGATCACTGAAGCTTTCTTT	CASSQDDLLFAGITEAFF
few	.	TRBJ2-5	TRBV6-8	TGTGCCAGCAGCCCTGTGAGAGAGACCCAGTACTTC	CASSPVRETQYF
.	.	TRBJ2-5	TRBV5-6	TGTGCCAGCAGCAGGGTAAATCAAGAGACCCAGTACTTC	CASSRVNQETQYF
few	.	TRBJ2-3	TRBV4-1	TGCGCCAGCAGCCAAGAGGAACCGGGGACGCAGTATTTT	CASSQEEPGTQYF
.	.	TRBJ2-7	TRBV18	TGTGCCAGCTCACCAGGACAAGCAACCTACGAGCAGTACTTC	CASSPGQATYEQYF
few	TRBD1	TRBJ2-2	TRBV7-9	TGTGCCAGCAGCTTAGTTACTCGGACAGGGTCTACCACCGGGGAGCTGTTTTTT	CASSLVTRTGSTTGELFF
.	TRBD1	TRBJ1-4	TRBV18	TGTGCCAGCTCACGCACCGGGACAGGGAGTGAAAAACTGTTTTTT	CASSRTGTGSEKLFF
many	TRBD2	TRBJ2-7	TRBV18	TGTGCCAGCTCGGACGGGAGGGAGCAGTACTTC	CASSDGREQYF
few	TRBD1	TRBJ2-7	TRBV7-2	TGTGCCAGCAGCCGCGTCCCGGGACAGGGCTTCGAGCAGTACTTC	CASSRVPGQGFEQYF
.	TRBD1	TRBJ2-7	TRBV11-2	TGTGCCAGCAGCCCCCTCTCTCGTCCCACGGGACAGACCTACGAGCAGTACTTC	CASSPLSRPTGQTYEQYF
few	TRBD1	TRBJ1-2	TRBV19	TGTGCCACCCAGGGGGAGGGCCTGGGCAACTATGGCTACACCTTC	CATQGEGLGNYGYTF
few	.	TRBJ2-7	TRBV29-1	TGCAGCGTCGGGACGGCCTCCTACGAGCAGTACTTC	CSVGTASYEQYF
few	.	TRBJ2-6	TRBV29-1	TGCAGCGTTGGTCAGTTATCTGGGGCCAACGTCCTGACTTTC	CSVGQLSGANVLTF
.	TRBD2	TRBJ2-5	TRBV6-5	TGTGCCAGCAGTTACTCGGCTAGCGGCCAAGAGACCCAGTACTTC	CASSYSASGQETQYF
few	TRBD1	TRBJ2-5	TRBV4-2	TGTGCCAGCAGCCAAAGGGACCGACAGGGCCAAGAGACCCAGTACTTC	CASSQRDRQGQETQYF
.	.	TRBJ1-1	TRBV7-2	TGTGCCAGCAGCTTAGAGTTAGGGGGAGCTTTCTTT	CASSLELGGAFF